This TCR beta chain was identified in a study of OX40 agonist ivuxolimab in advanced cancers. CDR3 length: 14 amino acids. Trimming stripped 9 bases from V and 0 bases from J, with 12 bases between. The germline V gene has CDR1 LNHDA and CDR2 SQIVND (reference sequence). Method: immunoSEQ multiplex PCR; TCRdb's copy keeps in-frame clones and lacks some. Of about 53,000 clones listed, roughly 84% are singletons. At cycle 4 day 1, cycle 7 day 1, and baseline, blood was sampled. The sample here was CD4+ or CD8+ T cells sorted from blood, taken in a trial of the OX40 agonist ivuxolimab. V usage is TRBV19 and J usage is TRBJ2-4; no definite D call. This receptor was taken from an adult with an advanced solid tumor such as melanoma, head and neck, liver or kidney cancer. The CDR3 loop reads CASKMSLAKNIQYF. CDR3 DNA sequence: TGTGCCAGCAAAATGTCACTAGCCAAAAACATTCAGTACTTC.